Each of the 19 T cell receptor beta chains below was sequenced from the same sample in a study of vaccination and CD4 T cells after COVID-19. Treatment: approximately 9-day PBMC culture with coronavirus spike peptide pools or control peptides (ViraFEST assay). Sequenced with the Oncomine TCR Beta short-read assay was DNA taken from cultured CD4+ T cells. Via MiXCR, TCRdb re-called the PCR reads, giving one row per CDR3 protein. The sample lists some 7,000 distinct CDR3 sequences, less than 30% occurring once. Antigens of these TCRs are unknown. Material: CD4+ T cells from blood, cultured in vitro, obtained after SARS-CoV-2 vaccination. These receptors were collected from a human donor who had recovered from COVID-19.

The V gene is TRBV7-9, the J gene TRBJ1-1; tentative D call: TRBD1 (6 bases). Trimming left V 3 bases short and J 1 base short, with 12 bases between. The CDR3 covers 15 residues. Per the germline V gene, CDR1 is SEHNR and CDR2 is FQNEAQ (reference sequence). This chain's CDR3 is CASSFQTGRNTEAFF. The CDR3 DNA is TGTGCCAGCAGCTTTCAGACAGGACGGAACACTGAAGCTTTCTTT.

J is TRBJ1-2 and V is TRBV19, with 11 bases aligning to TRBD1. This CDR3 has 15 amino acids. Trimming removed 7 bases from V and 4 bases from J; junction bases left unmatched: 8. Germline V CDR1 and CDR2: LNHDA, SQIVND (reference sequence). The DNA for the CDR3 is TGTGCCAGTACCCCAACCGGGACAGGGGGCTATGGCTACACCTTC. This translates into CASTPTGTGGYGYTF.

The chain carries TRBV5-5 and TRBJ2-7, with D possibly being TRBD1 or TRBD2 (5 bases each). Trimming took 2 bases from V and 3 from J, leaving 12 bases between them. The CDR3 runs 14 residues. The germline V gene has CDR1 SGHKS and CDR2 YYEKEE (reference sequence). CDR3 DNA sequence: TGTGCCAGCAGCTTCGGGACGGAGCGCTACGAGCAGTACTTC. This translates into CASSFGTERYEQYF.

The V and J genes are TRBV6-1 and TRBJ2-1, with 7 bases aligning to TRBD1. The V gene's germline CDR1 is MNHNS and CDR2 SASEGT. Trimming took 4 bases from V and 7 from J; bases not matched to a gene: 4. The CDR3 has 13 amino acids. CDR3 residues: CASSGYRGNEQFF. CDR3 sequence (DNA): TGTGCCAGCAGTGGATACAGGGGAAATGAGCAGTTCTTC.

The V gene is TRBV20-1, the J gene TRBJ2-3; 9 nucleotides align to TRBD2. The trim removed 4 bases at V and 2 bases at J, leaving 10 bases unmatched. Germline lookup yields CDR1 DFQATT and CDR2 SNEGSKA (reference sequence). The CDR3 covers 16 residues. The CDR3 region has the DNA TGCAGTGCTACGAAGGGGGCTAGCGGGATCACAGATACGCAGTATTTT. It translates to CSATKGASGITDTQYF.

With respect to this clonotype: A junction boundary mismatches the germline segment, possibly from a read error. This sequence joins TRBV6-5 and TRBJ1-1; a weak D match, TRBD1 (6 bases). CDR1 and CDR2 from the germline V gene are MNHEY and SVGAGI. The length of the CDR3 is 13 residues. This CDR3 reads CASSSQGYTEAFF. The CDR3 nucleotides read TGCGCCAGCAGTTCACAGGGATACACTGAAGCTTTCTTT.

In its sample, this clonotype is medium-sized. The chain recombines TRBV7-8 with TRBJ1-6; tentative D call: TRBD1 (6 bases). V lost 2 bases and J lost 8, with 10 bases in between. Germline CDR1 and CDR2: SGHVS and FQNEAQ. The CDR3 loop spans 14 amino acids. Here the CDR3 reads CASSLRDKDSPLHF. The DNA of the CDR3 is TGTGCCAGCAGCTTACGGGACAAGGATTCACCCCTCCACTTT. The full variable domain, rest sourced from reference TRBV7-8 and TRBJ1-6, is GAGVSQSPRYKVAKRGQDVALRCDPISGHVSLFWYQQALGQGPEFLTYFQNEAQLDKSGLPSDRFFAERPEGSVSTLKIQRTQQEDSAVYLCASSLRDKDSPLHFGNGTRLTVT.

By sample share, this clonotype is medium-sized (0.01 to 0.1%). The gene calls are TRBV7-2 and TRBJ2-1; 7 bases line up with TRBD2. V shed 5 bases and J 0 bases; nucleotides not matched to a gene: 4. Per germline, CDR1 SGHTA and CDR2 FQGNSA. The CDR3 totals 15 residues. The CDR3 DNA reads as TGTGCCAGCAGCCCCGGGGGGAGCTCCTACAATGAGCAGTTCTTC. Its protein is CASSPGGSSYNEQFF.

Judged by abundance, this clonotype is medium-sized. The rearrangement uses TRBV20-1 and TRBJ1-2, with D perhaps matching TRBD1 (5 bases). There are 15 residues in the CDR3. Between the trimmed V and J ends, which lost 6 bases and 5 bases, there was a span of 22 bases. Germline V gives CDR1 DFQATT, CDR2 SNEGSKA (reference sequence). CDR3 nucleotides: TGCAGTGCGAGGGGAGGGCAGTCTGCTGGGTATGGCTACACCTTC. This sequence encodes CSARGGQSAGYGYTF.

The chain uses TRBV6-5 and TRBJ1-5; D possibly corresponds to TRBD1 (5 bases). Trimming removed 2 bases at V and 6 bases at J, with 11 bases between. The CDR3 loop spans 14 amino acids. Germline V gives CDR1 MNHEY, CDR2 SVGAGI. CDR3 sequence (DNA): TGTGCCAGCAGTTACGAGGGGAAAGTTCAGCCCCAGCATTTT. Translation gives CASSYEGKVQPQHF.

There are a few counts of this clonotype. The rearrangement uses TRBV20-1 and TRBJ1-5, with 9 bases fitting TRBD1. The CDR3 is 18 residues long. The V segment lost 0 bases and the J segment 1 base; nucleotides outside the gene matches: 10. Germline-derived CDR1 and CDR2 are DFQATT and SNEGSKA (reference sequence). For the CDR3, the DNA is TGCAGTGCTAGAGATCCCGGGGGACAGGGACGAAGCAATCAGCCCCAGCATTTT. The encoded protein is CSARDPGGQGRSNQPQHF.

In this sample, this clonotype turned up a few times. The chain uses TRBV27 and TRBJ2-3; D is uncertain. The CDR3 length is 12 residues. V was shortened by 6 bases and J by 2 bases, with 6 bases between the two germline ends. Per germline, CDR1 MNHEY and CDR2 SMNVEV (reference sequence). The CDR3 bases are TGTGCCAGCAGCCGTAACACAGATACGCAGTATTTT. It is translated as CASSRNTDTQYF.

This clonotype is large (0.1 to 1%) by share. This chain uses TRBV7-9 with TRBJ2-7; the D is unclear. This CDR3 region has 14 residues. Trimming cost V 5 bases and J 5 bases, with 16 bases left between them. CDR1 SEHNR and CDR2 FQNEAQ come from the germline V gene (reference sequence). CDR3 nucleotides: TGTGCCAGCAGCACGGGCCACGAAGGCCACGAGCAGTACTTC. It translates to CASSTGHEGHEQYF.

This chain joins TRBV19 and TRBJ2-7, with D possibly called TRBD1 or TRBD2 (6 bases each). Germline assignment: CDR1 LNHDA and CDR2 SQIVND (reference sequence). The CDR3 consists of 15 residues. Trimming cost V 5 bases and J 0 bases, with 14 bases left between them. For the CDR3, the DNA is TGTGCCAGTAGTCCCCTGGGGGGCATCTCCTACGAGCAGTACTTC. The encoded protein is CASSPLGGISYEQYF. The variable domain in full, completed from reference TRBV19 and TRBJ2-7, reads DGGITQSPKYLFRKEGQNVTLSCEQNLNHDAMYWYRQDPGQGLRLIYYSQIVNDFQKGDIAEGYSVSREKKESFPLTVTSAQKNPTAFYLCASSPLGGISYEQYFGPGTRLTVT.

The chain couples TRBV28 to TRBJ2-3; 9 bases agree with TRBD1. CDR3 size: 14 residues. Trimming at V came to 11 bases and at J to 2 bases, leaving 8 bases not matched to a gene. Germline CDR1 MDHEN, CDR2 SYDVKM. CDR3 bases: TGTGCCGGGTCCGGGACAGGGTACACAGATACGCAGTATTTT. This encodes CAGSGTGYTDTQYF.

This sequence joins TRBV7-2 and TRBJ2-1; 7 bases fit TRBD1. The CDR3 has 16 amino acids. Losses at the gene ends were 1 base for V and 0 bases for J; bases not matched to a gene: 3. Germline V CDR1 and CDR2: SGHTA, FQGNSA. CDR3 in DNA: TGTGCCAGCAGCTTAGACAGGGGCAGCTCCTACAATGAGCAGTTCTTC. As protein: CASSLDRGSSYNEQFF.

V is TRBV28 and J is TRBJ2-1; 11 bases line up with TRBD1. The CDR3 consists of 15 residues. Unmatched junction bases numbered 15, after V lost 10 bases and J lost 10 bases. The germline V gene has CDR1 MDHEN and CDR2 SYDVKM. This CDR3 is CANRGQGATSDEQFF. In DNA form, the CDR3 reads TGTGCCAACAGAGGACAGGGGGCCACTAGTGACGAGCAGTTCTTC.

On this clonotype: It may be a read error: a sequence one base away is much more abundant. The chain links TRBV5-4 to TRBJ2-5; D is unclear. The V end was cut by 2 bases, the J end by 5 bases, with 25 bases between. The germline CDR1 and CDR2 sequences are SGHNT and YYREEE (reference sequence). The CDR3 extends over 18 amino acids. CDR3 in DNA: TGTGCCAGCAGCTTTCAGACTCGGAGCAAGGGTCCTCTGGAGACCCAGTACTTC. This codes for CASSFQTRSKGPLETQYF. The full variable domain, rest sourced from reference TRBV5-4 and TRBJ2-5, is ETGVTQSPTHLIKTRGQQVTLRCSSQSGHNTVSWYQQALGQGPQFIFQYYREEENGRGNFPPRFSGLQFPNYSSELNVNALELDDSALYLCASSFQTRSKGPLETQYFGPGTRLLVL.

The V gene is TRBV20-1, the J gene TRBJ1-2; D gene unclear. V was shortened by 5 bases and J by 3 bases, with 13 bases between the two germline ends. This CDR3 has 13 amino acids. Germline CDR1 reads DFQATT; CDR2 reads SNEGSKA (reference sequence). In nucleotides, the CDR3 is TGCAGTGCTGTTCTGCGGACCCACTATGGCTACACCTTC. It translates to CSAVLRTHYGYTF.